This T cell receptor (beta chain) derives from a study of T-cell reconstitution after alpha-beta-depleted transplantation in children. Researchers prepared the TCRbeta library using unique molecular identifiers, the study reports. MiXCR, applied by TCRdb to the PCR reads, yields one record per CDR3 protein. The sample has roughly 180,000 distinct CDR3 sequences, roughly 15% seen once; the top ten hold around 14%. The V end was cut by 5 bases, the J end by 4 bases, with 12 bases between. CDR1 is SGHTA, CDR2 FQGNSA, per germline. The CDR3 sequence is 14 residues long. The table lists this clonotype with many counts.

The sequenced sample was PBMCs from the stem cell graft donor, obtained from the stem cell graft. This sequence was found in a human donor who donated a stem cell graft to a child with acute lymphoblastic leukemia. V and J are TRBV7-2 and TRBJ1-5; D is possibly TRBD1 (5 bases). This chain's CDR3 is CASSRDGLNQPQHF. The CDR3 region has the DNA TGTGCCAGCAGCCGGGACGGACTAAATCAGCCCCAGCATTTT.